These 24 T cell receptor beta chains were sequenced from one sample in a study of blood T cell repertoires in COVID-19 (dated by TCRdb to 2020 to 2021). Libraries came from the immunoSEQ multiplex PCR assay. Sourced from immuneACCESS, this table was stored by TCRdb with only in-frame sequences that have V and J called. A share of the clones is absent; for the studies checked, an unresolved V gene accounts for under half, and the remainder has no known explanation. For this sample there are over 100,000 clones; around nine tenths appear just once. The ten largest make up around 2.9% of the sample. Sequenced input: peripheral blood. These receptors were collected from a middle-aged man with active or convalescent COVID-19.

The chain couples TRBV28 to TRBJ2-2; 8 positions match TRBD2. CDR3 length equals 15 residues. Unmatched junction bases numbered 6, after V lost 6 bases and J lost 3 bases. Germline values: CDR1 MDHEN, CDR2 SYDVKM. CDR3 bases: TGTGCCAGCAGCCGGGGGGGGATGGACACCGGGGAGCTGTTTTTT. The encoded protein is CASSRGGMDTGELFF.

The chain carries TRBV7-8 and TRBJ1-5; a possible D gene is TRBD1 (6 bases). The ends were cut back, 2 bases at V and 7 bases at J, with 15 bases in the middle. The germline V gene has CDR1 SGHVS and CDR2 FQNEAQ. This CDR3 contains 15 residues. In DNA, the CDR3 is TGTGCCAGCAGCTTAATGACCGGGGGGCGGCAGCCCCAGCATTTT. This codes for CASSLMTGGRQPQHF.

V gene TRBV25-1 combines with J gene TRBJ1-6; a possible D gene is TRBD1 (6 bases). There are 14 residues in the CDR3. V lost 7 bases, J lost 6 bases, and 13 bases lay in between. Germline V gene data show CDR1 as MGHDK and CDR2 as SYGVNS. For the CDR3, the DNA is TGTGCCAGCACCCACGGGACACGTAATTCACCCCTCCACTTT. It encodes CASTHGTRNSPLHF.

As for this clone: Distinct nucleotide sequences in the sample also encode this CDR3. The J gene is TRBJ1-5, the V gene TRBV12-3 or TRBV12-4, with D unresolved. CDR3 size: 13 residues. Trimming shortened V by 5 bases and J by 2 bases, and 7 bases separated the two germline ends. The CDR3 DNA sequence: TGTGCCAGCAGTCGGGGTGGCAATCAGCCCCAGCATTTT. Protein sequence: CASSRGGNQPQHF.

The rearrangement uses TRBV10-3 and TRBJ2-3, with 10 bases aligning to TRBD2. Germline-derived CDR1 and CDR2 are ENHRY and SYGVKD. The V and J ends lost 7 bases and 3 bases, in that order; junction bases with no gene match: 10. This CDR3 is built from 16 residues. The CDR3 sequence: CAIKTGSGGTTDTQYF. The DNA for the CDR3 is TGTGCCATCAAAACGGGTAGCGGGGGGACAACAGATACGCAGTATTTT.

CDR3 residues: CASSTWVTGNEQFF. For the CDR3, the DNA is TGTGCCAGCAGCACGTGGGTCACGGGCAATGAGCAGTTCTTC. J is TRBJ2-1 and V is TRBV5-6; D call uncertain. Trimming took off 4 bases at V and 6 bases at J, with 14 bases between the two ends. CDR3 length equals 14 residues. Looked up from germline, CDR1 is SGHDT and CDR2 is YYEEEE.

V usage is TRBV11-2 and J usage is TRBJ1-5; 10 positions match TRBD1. The length of the CDR3 is 15 residues. The V segment lost 3 bases and the J segment 6 bases; nucleotides outside the gene matches: 5. Germline V gives CDR1 SGHAT, CDR2 FQNNGV. The CDR3 DNA is TGTGCCAGCAGCTTTGGACAGGGGGATCGTCAGCCCCAGCATTTT. This sequence encodes CASSFGQGDRQPQHF.

The chain couples TRBV28 to TRBJ1-5; no firm D call. Germline V gene sequence: CDR1 MDHEN, CDR2 SYDVKM. V dropped 6 bases and J dropped 6 bases, with 6 bases sitting between them. The CDR3 contains 11 residues. In nucleotides, the CDR3 is TGTGCCAGCAGACAGAGTCAGCCCCAGCATTTT. Translating it yields CASRQSQPQHF. The variable domain in full, with the rest retrieved from reference TRBV28 and TRBJ1-5, is DVKVTQSSRYLVKRTGEKVFLECVQDMDHENMFWYRQDPGLGLRLIYFSYDVKMKEKGDIPEGYSVSREKKERFSLILESASTNQTSMYLCASRQSQPQHFGDGTRLSIL.

The rearrangement joins TRBV10-2 to TRBJ2-2; TRBD1 matches at 8 bases. Germline trimming cut 10 bases from V and 4 bases from J; bases unmatched to any gene: 8. The CDR3 length is 14 residues. CDR1 and CDR2 from the germline V gene are WSHSY and SAAADI. The CDR3 nucleotides are TGCGCCACCCAGGACAGGGAGAGCACCGGGGAGCTGTTTTTT. Translation gives CATQDRESTGELFF.

This sequence joins TRBV15 and TRBJ2-5; D gene ambiguous. V lost 5 bases to trimming and J lost 2 bases, with 15 bases between them. The CDR3 totals 15 residues. Germline V gives CDR1 LNHNV, CDR2 YYDKDF (reference sequence). Here the CDR3 reads CATSGRVETQETQYF. The CDR3 nucleotides read TGTGCCACCAGCGGTCGGGTGGAGACTCAAGAGACCCAGTACTTC.

V gene TRBV2 combines with J gene TRBJ2-5; TRBD2 aligns across 11 bases. V was clipped by 6 bases and J by 1 base; unmatched bases: 4. Germline V gene data show CDR1 as SNHLY and CDR2 as FYNNEI. This CDR3 comprises 15 residues. The DNA of the CDR3 is TGTGCCAGCAGATCCGGGACTAGCGGCCAAGAGACCCAGTACTTC. Translated, it gives CASRSGTSGQETQYF.

This rearrangement joins TRBV3-1 (or the pseudogene TRBV3-2) to TRBJ2-7; TRBD1 aligns across 7 bases. Germline CDR1 and CDR2: LGHDT and YNNKEL (reference sequence). The V segment lost 5 bases and the J segment 9 bases; nucleotides outside the gene matches: 10. The CDR3 sequence is 13 residues long. The CDR3 loop is CASSRLRDSSQYF. The CDR3 DNA follows: TGTGCCAGCAGCAGACTCCGGGACAGCTCGCAGTACTTC.

The V and J genes are TRBV19 and TRBJ1-1, with 8 bases matching TRBD1. With 4 bases clipped from V and 5 bases from J, the junction kept 9 bases outside the gene matches. This CDR3 has 15 residues. Germline V gene data show CDR1 as LNHDA and CDR2 as SQIVND (reference sequence). CDR3: CASSTQTGDGTEAFF. DNA of the CDR3: TGTGCCAGTAGTACCCAGACAGGGGACGGGACTGAAGCTTTCTTT. Full variable domain (outside the CDR3, taken from reference TRBV19 and TRBJ1-1): DGGITQSPKYLFRKEGQNVTLSCEQNLNHDAMYWYRQDPGQGLRLIYYSQIVNDFQKGDIAEGYSVSREKKESFPLTVTSAQKNPTAFYLCASSTQTGDGTEAFFGQGTRLTVV.

The J gene is TRBJ1-3, the V gene TRBV28; TRBD1 matches 9 bases. Germline V gives CDR1 MDHEN, CDR2 SYDVKM. The CDR3 is 16 residues long. After removal of 2 bases from V and 2 bases from J, the junction contained 4 bases not matched to a gene. The CDR3 bases are TGTGCCAGCAGTTTAGCCGGACAGGGGACTGGAAACACCATATATTTT. Translation gives CASSLAGQGTGNTIYF.

This chain joins TRBV24-1 and TRBJ2-7, with D hard to call. The CDR3 totals 11 residues. Germline values: CDR1 KGHDR, CDR2 SFDVKD. V gave up 5 bases and J gave up 4 bases, with 5 bases separating them. The CDR3 is CATSAGYEQYF. CDR3 in DNA: TGTGCCACCAGTGCAGGTTACGAGCAGTACTTC.

V usage is TRBV28 and J usage is TRBJ2-5, with a tentative D call TRBD1 (5 bases). The CDR3 is made up of 13 amino acids. Germline CDR1 reads MDHEN; CDR2 reads SYDVKM. V lost 3 bases and J lost 5, with 10 bases in between. CDR3 amino acids: CASSFSGKETQYF. CDR3 DNA: TGTGCCAGCAGTTTTTCAGGGAAGGAGACCCAGTACTTC.

The chain links TRBV2 to TRBJ2-5, with TRBD2 identical over 8 bases. V shed 1 base and J 5 bases; nucleotides not matched to a gene: 6. The CDR3 totals 15 residues. Germline V CDR1 and CDR2: SNHLY, FYNNEI. The CDR3 loop reads CASSEGSGGPETQYF. CDR3 DNA: TGTGCCAGCAGTGAAGGGTCGGGGGGGCCGGAGACCCAGTACTTC.

This chain joins TRBV9 and TRBJ1-1, with 10 bases lining up with TRBD1. V shed 3 bases, J shed 4 bases, and the junction held 0 bases outside the gene matches. The CDR3 has 13 amino acids. Germline CDR1 is SGDLS and CDR2 is YYNGEE. As DNA, the CDR3 is TGTGCCAGCAGCGGACAGGGGGCCACTGAAGCTTTCTTT. This codes for CASSGQGATEAFF.

The chain links TRBV7-6 to TRBJ2-1; 9 bases are shared with TRBD2. The CDR3 has 18 residues. With 7 bases clipped from V and 0 bases from J, the junction kept 13 bases outside the gene matches. Looked up from germline, CDR1 is SGHVS and CDR2 is FNYEAQ. CDR3 sequence: CASTRTSELPSSYNEQFF. As DNA, the CDR3 is TGTGCCAGCACCCGGACTAGCGAGCTGCCGAGCTCCTACAATGAGCAGTTCTTC.

This sequence joins TRBV19 and TRBJ2-5; 9 nucleotides match TRBD1. Germline values: CDR1 LNHDA, CDR2 SQIVND (reference sequence). Trimming removed 1 base from V and 5 bases from J; junction bases left unmatched: 11. The CDR3 spans 17 residues. The CDR3 bases are TGTGCCAGTAGTATAGGAGGGGGACAGGGTGGTTGGGAGACCCAGTACTTC. Its protein is CASSIGGGQGGWETQYF.

The chain has TRBV5-6 and TRBJ1-5, with D hard to call. V dropped 1 base and J dropped 2 bases, with 10 bases sitting between them. Germline-derived CDR1 and CDR2 are SGHDT and YYEEEE. The CDR3 is made up of 15 amino acids. CDR3 amino acids: CASSLRGVGNQPQHF. DNA of the CDR3: TGTGCCAGCAGCTTGCGCGGGGTCGGCAATCAGCCCCAGCATTTT.

The chain carries TRBV28 and TRBJ2-7, with a possible D match to TRBD2 (6 bases). V shed 6 bases and J shed 4 bases, with 16 bases lying between them. Germline loops: CDR1 MDHEN, CDR2 SYDVKM. The CDR3 covers 14 residues. The CDR3 nucleotides read TGTGCCAGCAGGGCCGGGACTGCGGGTTACGAGCAGTACTTC. Encoded protein: CASRAGTAGYEQYF.

This clone was observed once. This chain connects TRBV9 to TRBJ2-1; 8 positions agree with TRBD1. CDR3 size: 17 residues. With 4 bases clipped from V and 8 bases from J, the junction kept 17 bases outside the gene matches. CDR1 SGDLS and CDR2 YYNGEE come from the germline V gene. The CDR3 sequence is CASSPGQGARHLHEQFF. The CDR3 DNA reads as TGTGCCAGCAGCCCTGGGCAGGGGGCACGCCATCTACATGAGCAGTTCTTC.

The V gene is TRBV11-2, the J gene TRBJ1-6, with 8 bases that match TRBD1. Germline assignment: CDR1 SGHAT and CDR2 FQNNGV. The CDR3 runs to 15 residues. J lost 3 bases, V lost 6 bases, and 4 bases had no gene match. The CDR3 nucleotides are TGTGCCAGCAGTTACGGACAGGGCTATAATTCACCCCTCCACTTT. It encodes CASSYGQGYNSPLHF. Looking up the rest from reference TRBV11-2 and TRBJ1-6 gives the full variable domain: EAGVAQSPRYKIIEKRQSVAFWCNPISGHATLYWYQQILGQGPKLLIQFQNNGVVDDSQLPKDRFSAERLKGVDSTLKIQPAKLEDSAVYLCASSYGQGYNSPLHFGNGTRLTVT.